The 8 T cell receptor beta chains reported below all come from one sample, sequenced in a study of T cell repertoires in cytomegalovirus infection (dated by TCRdb to the late 2010s). The meaning of the sample's treatment or condition label: in vitro stimulation with specific CMV peptide epitopes to enrich CMV-specific T cells. Their specific antigens are unknown. The sequencer was an Illumina HiSeq 1500. TCRdb redid the processing of the public reads, applying fastp at Q25 and MiXCR, and retained in-frame beta chains. Here each entry gathers all rows of one CDR3 protein and keeps the most common genes and DNA. In all, the sample holds approximately 270,000 distinct CDR3 sequences, and about 20% of those were seen once. Approximately 19% of the sample goes to the ten largest clones. The sequenced sample was cultured PBMCs, obtained from culture after CMV antigen stimulation. The receptor source for this set is a human donor in good health (CMV status not recorded). Some clones in this sample may be carry-over from other donors' samples.

This clonotype has at least ten counts. The rearrangement links TRBV5-8 to TRBJ1-5, with D unclear. Germline assignment: CDR1 SGHTS and CDR2 YDEGEE. The CDR3 has 16 amino acids. Deletions cut 3 bases from V and 0 bases from J, with 13 bases between. The CDR3: CASSWPREYSNQPQHF. The CDR3 DNA follows: TGTGCCAGCAGCTGGCCCCGGGAGTATAGCAATCAGCCCCAGCATTTT.

This chain connects TRBV10-3 to TRBJ2-1; 12 nucleotides agree with TRBD2. Unmatched junction bases numbered 7, after V lost 9 bases and J lost 7 bases. CDR3 length equals 14 residues. Germline V gives CDR1 ENHRY, CDR2 SYGVKD. The chain's CDR3 is CAIRTSGIGNEQFF. In nucleotides, the CDR3 is TGTGCCATAAGGACTAGCGGGATTGGAAATGAGCAGTTCTTC.

V is TRBV13 and J is TRBJ2-5, with TRBD1 identical over 9 bases. CDR1 is PRHDT and CDR2 is FYEKMQ in the germline V gene (reference sequence). The CDR3 consists of 17 residues. The J segment lost 1 base and the V segment lost 1 base, leaving 7 bases of the junction unmatched. CDR3 loop: CASSLAWKGQGQETQYF. CDR3 DNA: TGTGCCAGCAGCTTAGCTTGGAAGGGACAGGGCCAAGAGACCCAGTACTTC.

This sequence joins TRBV29-1 and TRBJ1-4; 9 positions match TRBD1. The CDR3 has 14 residues. The germline gives CDR1 SQVTM, CDR2 ANQGSEA. With 4 bases clipped from V and 7 bases from J, the junction kept 7 bases outside the gene matches. This CDR3 is CSVATGGEREKLFF. The CDR3 DNA reads as TGCAGCGTTGCCACAGGGGGCGAGCGTGAAAAACTGTTTTTT.

V and J are TRBV6-2 or TRBV6-3 and TRBJ2-1; unclear D gene. This CDR3 spans 15 amino acids. Trimming took 6 bases from V and 5 from J, leaving 17 bases between them. Germline CDR1 reads MNHEY; CDR2 reads SVGEGT. This CDR3 reads CASRKIGNPNNEQFF. The CDR3 DNA follows: TGTGCCAGCAGGAAGATTGGTAACCCTAACAATGAGCAGTTCTTC.

The V and J genes are TRBV2 and TRBJ1-3; tentatively, D is TRBD1 (5 bases). Germline V CDR1 and CDR2: SNHLY, FYNNEI. This CDR3 region has 16 residues. Trimming left V 2 bases short and J 4 bases short, with 15 bases between. In DNA, the CDR3 is TGTGCCAGCAGTGAACGCCGCAGGGATACAGGAAACACCATATATTTT. This gives the protein CASSERRRDTGNTIYF.

This clonotype was detected a few times. The V gene is TRBV30, the J gene TRBJ2-7, with 9 bases matching TRBD2. The CDR3 has 15 residues. The germline V gene has CDR1 GTSNPN and CDR2 SVGIG (reference sequence). The junction had 9 bases not matched to a gene; V was cut back by 4 bases and J by 2 bases. As DNA, the CDR3 is TGTGCCTGGACCCCGATAGGCGGGAGGGCCTACGAGCAGTACTTC. It codes for CAWTPIGGRAYEQYF.

Ten or more counts support this clonotype. V gene TRBV7-2 combines with J gene TRBJ2-1; a possible D gene is TRBD2 (5 bases). V gave up 5 bases and J gave up 0 bases, with 14 bases separating them. In germline, CDR1 is SGHTA, CDR2 FQGNSA. The CDR3 covers 16 residues. The CDR3 reads CASSPRMGSSYNEQFF. The CDR3 bases are TGTGCCAGCAGCCCCCGAATGGGGAGCTCCTACAATGAGCAGTTCTTC.